This T cell receptor (beta chain) emerged from a study of OX40 agonist ivuxolimab in advanced cancers. Looking at the study overall: Enrolled patients in dose escalation had cancers that were hepatocellular carcinoma, melanoma, renal cell or head and neck cancer. Partial responses were achieved by three patients, one with hepatocellular carcinoma and two with cutaneous melanoma.

Germline V gene lookup returns CDR1 SGHDT and CDR2 YYEEEE. The CDR3 extends over 15 amino acids. The assay was immunoSEQ multiplex PCR, and TCRdb's table has in-frame clones only and misses some. The sample consists of tens of thousands of clones, less than 90% of them appearing once. The V call is TRBV5-6, the J call TRBJ2-5; 7 nucleotides agree with TRBD1. The J call may be wrong; the DNA end is better matched by TRBJ2-7. The sample here was CD4+ or CD8+ T cells sorted from blood, taken in a trial of the OX40 agonist ivuxolimab. The clonotype comes from an adult with an advanced solid tumor such as melanoma, head and neck, liver or kidney cancer. CDR3 nucleotide sequence: TGTGCCAGCAGCGCCGGGACAGAAAGCTCCTACGAGCAGTACTTC. It codes for CASSAGTESSYEQYF.